Below are 18 T cell receptor beta chains sequenced from a single sample in a study of identical twins. One entry per CDR3 protein results from TCRdb running MiXCR on the 5' RACE reads. The sample contains about 900,000 distinct CDR3 sequences, 10% to 15% of which appear only once. Separately, the same data were catalogued under a study of yellow fever vaccine responses in identical twins.

What was sequenced was PBMCs. The origin of the receptors is a woman in her late teens or twenties in good health.

This clonotype has at least ten counts. The rearrangement uses TRBV12-3 or TRBV12-4 and TRBJ2-1; D might be TRBD1 or TRBD2, each matching 5 bases. With 6 bases removed from V and 4 bases from J, the gap between germline ends came to 10 bases. The CDR3 sequence is 13 residues long. The CDR3 reads CASSPRGYNEQFF. For the CDR3, the DNA is TGTGCCAGCAGCCCGAGGGGTTACAATGAGCAGTTCTTC.

The rearrangement joins TRBV5-1 to TRBJ2-1; D possibly corresponds to TRBD1 (5 bases). Between the trimmed V and J ends, which lost 0 bases and 2 bases, there was a span of 12 bases. CDR3 length: 16 amino acids. Germline CDR1 reads SGHRS; CDR2 reads YFSETQ. CDR3 loop: CASSLDPQGTYNEQFF. CDR3 DNA sequence: TGCGCCAGCAGCTTGGATCCCCAGGGTACCTACAATGAGCAGTTCTTC.

This clonotype was observed many times. The rearrangement links TRBV12-3 or TRBV12-4 to TRBJ2-1; 8 nucleotides match TRBD2. The CDR3 runs to 15 residues. The trim removed 2 bases at V and 7 bases at J, leaving 7 bases unmatched. CDR3 sequence reads: CASSLYGGERNEQFF. In DNA form, the CDR3 reads TGTGCCAGCAGTTTATACGGGGGGGAGCGGAATGAGCAGTTCTTC.

This chain joins TRBV28 and TRBJ2-1; perhaps TRBD2 as D (5 bases). The germline V gene has CDR1 MDHEN and CDR2 SYDVKM. V was cut by 4 bases and J by 2 bases, with 18 bases left in between. This CDR3 region has 17 residues. Written as DNA, the CDR3 is TGTGCCAGCAGTTCCGCGACCGAGGGTCTTACCTACAATGAGCAGTTCTTC. Translating gives CASSSATEGLTYNEQFF.

This clonotype was counted many times. The gene calls are TRBV5-1 and TRBJ2-3; perhaps TRBD1 as D (5 bases). The CDR3 is 13 residues long. The V gene's germline CDR1 is SGHRS and CDR2 YFSETQ. V was shortened by 1 base and J by 3 bases, with 6 bases between the two germline ends. The CDR3 spells CASSLKGTDTQYF. Written as DNA, the CDR3 is TGCGCCAGCAGCTTGAAGGGGACAGATACGCAGTATTTT.

This clonotype showed up just a few times. The V and J genes are TRBV5-1 and TRBJ2-1, with TRBD2 as a possible D gene (5 bases). The CDR3 runs to 16 residues. In germline, CDR1 is SGHRS, CDR2 YFSETQ. Trimming shortened V by 0 bases and J by 4 bases, and 14 bases separated the two germline ends. Here the CDR3 DNA reads TGCGCCAGCAGCTTGGCTCGATTGGGAGATTACAATGAGCAGTTCTTC. Amino acid sequence: CASSLARLGDYNEQFF.

The V and J genes are TRBV20-1 and TRBJ2-5, with TRBD2 matching 8 bases. V was clipped by 7 bases and J by 7 bases; unmatched bases: 5. This CDR3 comprises 11 residues. Germline V gene lookup returns CDR1 DFQATT and CDR2 SNEGSKA (reference sequence). CDR3 bases: TGCAGTGTTAGCGGGGAGCGGACCCAGTACTTC. Residues: CSVSGERTQYF.

The V gene is TRBV2, the J gene TRBJ1-4, with 7 bases aligning to TRBD1. This CDR3 has 15 amino acids. V lost 6 bases, J lost 7 bases, and 11 bases stayed unmatched. Germline lookup yields CDR1 SNHLY and CDR2 FYNNEI. The chain's CDR3 is CASRPEQGSSEKLFF. The CDR3 coding sequence is TGTGCCAGCAGACCGGAACAGGGGAGTAGTGAAAAACTGTTTTTT.

This clonotype was seen repeatedly, ten times or more. This rearrangement joins TRBV24-1 to TRBJ2-1; no definite D call. There are 16 residues in the CDR3. Germline lookup yields CDR1 KGHDR and CDR2 SFDVKD. With 0 bases removed from V and 1 base from J, the gap between germline ends came to 9 bases. In DNA, the CDR3 is TGTGCCACCAGTGATTTGGAAGCCTTGTCCTACAATGAGCAGTTCTTC. Translating it yields CATSDLEALSYNEQFF.

This clonotype came up a few times. This chain links TRBV20-1 with TRBJ2-6; 7 bases line up with TRBD2. V lost 2 bases to trimming and J lost 0 bases; unmatched junction nucleotides: 10. Germline CDR1 and CDR2: DFQATT and SNEGSKA (reference sequence). This CDR3 is built from 18 residues. Written as DNA, the CDR3 is TGCAGTGCTAGACCTTCAGGGACTACCGGCTCTGGGGCCAACGTCCTGACTTTC. It specifies CSARPSGTTGSGANVLTF.

There are a few counts of this clonotype. V usage is TRBV6-5 and J usage is TRBJ2-1, with 16 bases aligning to TRBD2. Germline trimming cut 6 bases from V and 9 bases from J; bases unmatched to any gene: 11. The CDR3 spans 17 residues. CDR1 MNHEY and CDR2 SVGAGI come from the germline V gene. The CDR3 is CASSYTLGLAGGGEQFF. Written as DNA, the CDR3 is TGTGCCAGCAGCTACACGTTGGGACTAGCGGGAGGGGGTGAGCAGTTCTTC.

V and J are TRBV29-1 and TRBJ2-1; 9 positions agree with TRBD2. Losses at the gene ends were 4 bases for V and 15 bases for J; bases not matched to a gene: 10. The CDR3 runs 12 residues. The germline gives CDR1 SQVTM, CDR2 ANQGSEA. For the CDR3, the DNA is TGCAGCGTTGGCCTCCCTAGCGGGGAGTTGTTCTTC. It encodes CSVGLPSGELFF.

This clonotype was counted between two and nine times. The CDR3 loop reads CAISGTGNEQYV. The CDR3 coding sequence is TGTGCCATCTCCGGGACAGGAAACGAGCAGTACGTC. The rearrangement links TRBV10-3 to TRBJ2-7; TRBD1 matches at 8 bases. Germline V gives CDR1 ENHRY, CDR2 SYGVKD. The CDR3 extends over 12 amino acids. Trimming removed 8 bases from V and 5 bases from J; junction bases left unmatched: 5.

V is TRBV20-1 and J is TRBJ2-7; TRBD1 matches 10 bases. Looked up from germline, CDR1 is DFQATT and CDR2 is SNEGSKA (reference sequence). With 6 bases clipped from V and 4 bases from J, the junction kept 6 bases outside the gene matches. CDR3 length equals 13 residues. In DNA, the CDR3 is TGCAGTGCCACCGGGACAGGGGTTTACGAGCAGTACTTC. The encoded protein is CSATGTGVYEQYF.

This clonotype was observed a handful of times. The V call is TRBV27, the J call TRBJ1-5; D is possibly TRBD1 (5 bases). Trimming pared 8 bases from V and 6 bases from J, leaving 17 bases between. Germline V gives CDR1 MNHEY, CDR2 SMNVEV (reference sequence). There are 14 residues in the CDR3. The CDR3 DNA sequence: TGTGCCAGCTCTCCTCGGGGGAATGGTCAGCCCCAGCATTTT. Protein: CASSPRGNGQPQHF.

This clonotype was detected a few times. This chain links TRBV7-8 with TRBJ2-7, with 9 bases matching TRBD2. Trimming cost V 5 bases and J 4 bases; bases outside gene matches: 12. The CDR3 runs to 16 residues. Germline-derived CDR1 and CDR2 are SGHVS and FQNEAQ. The CDR3 spells CASSPKRGAHFYEQYF. As DNA, the CDR3 is TGTGCCAGCAGCCCTAAGCGGGGGGCACATTTTTACGAGCAGTACTTC.

This clonotype was detected only a few times. The V call is TRBV24-1, the J call TRBJ2-1, with 13 bases fitting TRBD2. CDR1 KGHDR and CDR2 SFDVKD come from the germline V gene. J was trimmed by 9 bases and V by 9 bases; bases with no gene match: 10. The CDR3 is 15 amino acids. This CDR3 reads CATGGLAGRSGEQFF. The CDR3, as DNA: TGTGCCACCGGGGGACTAGCGGGACGGTCCGGTGAGCAGTTCTTC.

This clonotype was counted at least ten times. The CDR3 nucleotides read TGTGCCAGCAGTTCCGGACGCTACGAGCAGTACTTC. It translates to CASSSGRYEQYF. The rearrangement uses TRBV28 and TRBJ2-7; D is undetermined. The V and J ends lost 4 bases and 3 bases respectively, with 7 bases between them. This CDR3 has 12 amino acids. Germline CDR1 and CDR2: MDHEN and SYDVKM.